These T cell receptor beta chains were read from a single sample in a study of cytomegalovirus exposure and HLA in healthy donors. Profiling relied on immunoSEQ multiplex PCR, and the TCRdb table lists in-frame clones only, not all of them. Here the sample spans about 110,000 clones, about 72% being singletons. The sample consisted of PBMCs. These receptors all stem from a man aged 18 to 29 in good health and CMV-seronegative. The CDR3 runs from the conserved cysteine through the conserved F or W. The order of the fields is clone size, J gene, D gene, V gene, CDR3 protein, CDR3 DNA. A D gene is named only where the DNA matches it firmly. Some rows have no size entry. The others give once, few or many, or a class for an expanded clone.

. TRBJ1-5 TRBD1 TRBV28 CASRQATGQGNQPQHF TGTGCCAGCAGACAGGCGACAGGGCAGGGCAATCAGCCCCAGCATTTT
. TRBJ1-5 . TRBV4-3 CASSQVVAQPQHF TGCGCCAGCAGCCAAGTGGTGGCTCAGCCCCAGCATTTT
. TRBJ2-6 . TRBV4-2 CASSPTGLAGANVLTF TGTGCCAGCAGCCCGACAGGCCTCGCTGGGGCCAACGTCCTGACTTTC
. TRBJ2-1 TRBD2 TRBV10-3 CAISGLSGNEQFF TGTGCCATCTCCGGGCTTAGCGGGAATGAGCAGTTCTTC
few TRBJ2-1 TRBD2 TRBV6-4 CASSDGTSGGANEQFF TGTGCCAGCAGTGACGGGACTAGCGGGGGGGCCAATGAGCAGTTCTTC
. TRBJ2-3 TRBD1 TRBV29-1 CSVGDRGSSTDTQYF TGCAGCGTTGGGGACAGGGGGTCTAGCACAGATACGCAGTATTTT
. TRBJ1-2 TRBD1 TRBV5-1 CASSPTGTSNGYTF TGCGCCAGCAGCCCGACAGGGACTAGCAATGGCTACACCTTC
. TRBJ2-5 TRBD2 TRBV6-1 CASIRAGAQETQYF TGTGCCAGCATTAGAGCGGGGGCCCAAGAGACCCAGTACTTC
. TRBJ2-2 TRBD2 TRBV6-4 CASSEASGASATGELFF TGTGCCAGCAGTGAGGCTAGCGGGGCTTCGGCCACCGGGGAGCTGTTTTTT
. TRBJ1-2 TRBD1 TRBV11-2 CASSSDRAGYTF TGTGCCAGCAGCTCCGACAGGGCTGGCTACACCTTC
once TRBJ1-2 . TRBV6-5 CASTPGHSYGYTF TGTGCCAGCACTCCGGGACATTCCTATGGCTACACCTTC
. TRBJ2-3 TRBD1 TRBV7-9 CASSLSGGAADTQYF TGTGCCAGCAGCTTATCAGGGGGCGCGGCAGATACGCAGTATTTT
. TRBJ2-7 TRBD1 TRBV5-1 CASSPDRAPHYEQYF TGCGCCAGCAGCCCGGACAGGGCACCTCACTACGAGCAGTACTTC
many TRBJ2-2 . TRBV7-9 CASGGARDTGELFF TGTGCCTCTGGAGGGGCGCGAGACACCGGGGAGCTGTTTTTT
. TRBJ2-7 . TRBV28 CASSRTGNEQYF TGTGCCAGCAGCAGAACAGGGAACGAGCAGTACTTC
. TRBJ2-1 . TRBV15 CATQSGSYNEQFF TGTGCCACTCAATCGGGTTCCTACAATGAGCAGTTCTTC
. TRBJ2-7 . TRBV5-6 CASSHRVIEQYF TGTGCCAGCAGCCACAGGGTGATCGAGCAGTACTTC
. TRBJ2-7 . TRBV15 CATSFSGDEQYF TGTGCCACCAGCTTCTCAGGGGACGAGCAGTACTTC
. TRBJ1-2 . TRBV6-4 CASPTGNYGYTF TGTGCCAGTCCAACAGGGAACTATGGCTACACCTTC
. TRBJ1-4 . TRBV28 CASSSGTRDGPKLFF TGTGCCAGCAGTTCCGGGACGCGGGATGGGCCGAAACTGTTTTTT
. TRBJ2-2 . TRBV19 CASNPGQNTGELFF TGTGCCAGTAACCCCGGACAGAACACCGGGGAGCTGTTTTTT
few TRBJ2-3 . TRBV9 CASSVEGRGTQNTQYF TGTGCCAGCAGCGTAGAAGGTCGCGGGACCCAAAATACGCAGTATTTT
. TRBJ1-1 TRBD1 TRBV6-5 CASSLRDRSNTEAFF TGTGCCAGCAGTTTAAGGGACAGGTCGAACACTGAAGCTTTCTTT
. TRBJ2-5 . TRBV7-9 CASSLEPVYGEQYF TGTGCCAGCAGCTTAGAACCCGTCTATGGGGAGCAGTACTTC
. TRBJ1-5 . TRBV7-2 CASSWEMPPNQPQHF TGTGCCAGCAGCTGGGAGATGCCCCCTAATCAGCCCCAGCATTTT
. TRBJ1-2 . TRBV5-1 CASSTEEGGYTF TGCGCCAGCAGCACGGAGGAGGGTGGCTACACCTTC
few TRBJ1-2 . TRBV19 CASGYQGLDYGYTF TGTGCCAGTGGGTATCAGGGCTTGGACTATGGCTACACCTTC
once TRBJ2-3 TRBD2 TRBV5-1 CASSFGGGFTADTQYF TGCGCCAGCAGCTTTGGCGGGGGTTTTACGGCAGATACGCAGTATTTT
once TRBJ1-6 TRBD1 TRBV5-1 CASSLGGQGNSPLHF TGCGCCAGCAGCTTGGGGGGACAGGGTAATTCACCCCTCCACTTT
. TRBJ2-1 . TRBV5-1 CASSLEESRQFF TGCGCCAGCAGCTTGGAAGAGTCGCGGCAGTTCTTC
. TRBJ2-3 TRBD2 TRBV6-4 CASSASGVPDTQYF TGTGCCAGCAGTGCTAGCGGGGTTCCAGATACGCAGTATTTT
. TRBJ2-7 . TRBV6-6 CASTPGGGSYEQYF TGTGCCAGCACCCCCGGCGGCGGATCCTACGAGCAGTACTTC
. TRBJ2-5 . TRBV2 CASSDQGGETQYF TGTGCCAGCAGTGACCAGGGAGGAGAGACCCAGTACTTC
. TRBJ1-5 . TRBV5-1 CASSSGDNRGDQPQHF TGCGCCAGCAGCTCGGGAGACAACAGAGGGGATCAGCCCCAGCATTTT
. TRBJ1-5 TRBD1 TRBV19 CASSGTGIGPQHF TGTGCCAGTTCCGGGACAGGAATAGGACCCCAGCATTTT
. TRBJ1-5 . TRBV29-1 CSVGRGVNQPQHF TGCAGCGTTGGTCGGGGGGTTAATCAGCCCCAGCATTTT
. TRBJ2-7 TRBD2 TRBV7-9 CASSPGLADEQYF TGTGCCAGCAGCCCTGGACTAGCGGACGAGCAGTACTTC
. TRBJ2-3 . TRBV5-4 CASEVPGGDTQYF TGTGCGTCGGAGGTCCCAGGAGGAGATACGCAGTATTTT
. TRBJ1-1 TRBD1 TRBV10-3 CAIRPVRDRVQNTEAFF TGTGCCATCAGACCCGTCCGGGACAGGGTCCAGAACACTGAAGCTTTCTTT
few TRBJ1-4 TRBD1 TRBV4-3 CASSQEGQGYEKLFF TGCGCCAGCAGCCAAGAAGGACAGGGGTACGAAAAACTGTTTTTT
. TRBJ2-7 . TRBV28 CASSPGVGEQYF TGTGCCAGCAGCCCAGGGGTCGGCGAGCAGTACTTC
once TRBJ2-2 . TRBV11-2 CASSLYTGELFF TGTGCCAGCAGCCTATACACCGGGGAGCTGTTTTTT